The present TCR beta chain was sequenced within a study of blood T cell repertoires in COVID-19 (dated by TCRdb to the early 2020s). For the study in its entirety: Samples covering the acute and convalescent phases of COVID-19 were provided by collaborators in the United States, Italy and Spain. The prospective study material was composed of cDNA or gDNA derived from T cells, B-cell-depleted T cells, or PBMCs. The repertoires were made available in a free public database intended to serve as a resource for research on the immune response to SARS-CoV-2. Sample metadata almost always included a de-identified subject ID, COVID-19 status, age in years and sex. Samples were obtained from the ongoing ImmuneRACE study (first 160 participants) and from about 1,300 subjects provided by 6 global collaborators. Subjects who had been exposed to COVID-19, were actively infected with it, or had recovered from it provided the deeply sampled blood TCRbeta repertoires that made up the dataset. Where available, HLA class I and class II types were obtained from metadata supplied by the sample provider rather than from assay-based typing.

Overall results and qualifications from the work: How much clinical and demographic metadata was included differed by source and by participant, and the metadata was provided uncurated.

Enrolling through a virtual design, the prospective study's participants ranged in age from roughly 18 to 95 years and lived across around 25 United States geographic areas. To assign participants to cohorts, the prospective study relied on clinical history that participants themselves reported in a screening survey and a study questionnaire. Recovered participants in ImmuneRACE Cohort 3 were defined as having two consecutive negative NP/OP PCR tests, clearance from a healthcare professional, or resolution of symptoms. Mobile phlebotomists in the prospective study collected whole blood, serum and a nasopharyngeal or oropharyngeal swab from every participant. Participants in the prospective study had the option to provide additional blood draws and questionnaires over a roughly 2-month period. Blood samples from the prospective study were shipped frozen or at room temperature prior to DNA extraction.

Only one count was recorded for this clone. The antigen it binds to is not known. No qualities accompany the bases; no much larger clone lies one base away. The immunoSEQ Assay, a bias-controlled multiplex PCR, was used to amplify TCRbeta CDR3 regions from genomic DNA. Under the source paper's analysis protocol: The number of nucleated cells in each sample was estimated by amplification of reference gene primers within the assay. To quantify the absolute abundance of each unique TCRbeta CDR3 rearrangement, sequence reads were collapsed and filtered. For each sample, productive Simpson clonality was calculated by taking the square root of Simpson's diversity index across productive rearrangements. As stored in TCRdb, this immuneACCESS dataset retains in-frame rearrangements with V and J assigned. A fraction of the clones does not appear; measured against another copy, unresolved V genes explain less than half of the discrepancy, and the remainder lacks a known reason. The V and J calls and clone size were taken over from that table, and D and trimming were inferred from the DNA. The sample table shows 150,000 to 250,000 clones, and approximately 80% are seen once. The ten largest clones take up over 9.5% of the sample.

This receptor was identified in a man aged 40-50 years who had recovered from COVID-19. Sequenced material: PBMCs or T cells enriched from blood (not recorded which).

The sequenced DNA is TGTGCCAGCAGCTTAGGGGGCAACACTGGAAACACCATATATTTT. Translated, this gives CASSLGGNTGNTIYF. The chain is encoded by TRBV11-2 joined to TRBJ1-3; a tentative D match to TRBD1 spans 5 bases. Between the V and J ends, shortened by 1 base and 2 bases respectively, the junction contains 9 bases. Its CDR3 holds 15 amino acids, cysteine through phenylalanine. Left in the record is the CDR3 DNA by itself, 45 bases read in frame from the first base. The germline V gene supplies CDR1 SGHAT and CDR2 FQNNGV.